This T cell receptor (beta chain) appears in the sequencing data of a study of regulatory T cells in long-lasting Graves disease. General study findings and limits: Blood alone, not thyroid tissue, was studied.

This clonotype is a singleton in its sample. Its specificity is unknown. CDR3 regions were amplified by Arm-PCR using iRepertoire HTBI primers to build TCR beta libraries. Each CDR3 protein gets one entry after TCRdb re-called the multiplex PCR reads with MiXCR. The data hold 400,000 or so distinct CDR3 sequences, with roughly 20% observed a single time. Time point specified: persistent/refractory GD, antithyroid drugs over 5 years with positive TRAb. PBMC RNA served as the TCR library source. Germline V gene data show CDR1 as SGHRS and CDR2 as YFSETQ. V dropped 4 bases and J dropped 2; count of bases not matched to a gene: 8. The CDR3 has 15 residues.

Sample: peripheral blood mononuclear cells (PBMCs), taken when the disease was refractory, from a patient treated with antithyroid drugs. This clonotype was obtained from a female donor with Graves disease. The V gene is TRBV5-1, the J gene TRBJ2-7; 8 nucleotides agree with TRBD1. The CDR3 here is CASSQGAATTYEQYF. The CDR3 bases are TGCGCCAGCAGCCAGGGGGCCGCGACGACCTACGAGCAGTACTTC.